This entry is about one T cell receptor beta chain. The sample comes from a study of monozygotic twins with inflammatory bowel disease. This CDR3 has 13 amino acids. Germline-derived CDR1 and CDR2 are MDHEN and SYDVKM. TCRdb re-called the 5' RACE reads and gives one entry per CDR3 protein, without DNA. The listing records 420,000 or so distinct CDR3 sequences. The gene calls are TRBV28 and TRBJ1-2. Sequenced sample: blood. The clonotype originates from a human donor with ulcerative colitis or Crohn's disease, or a healthy co-twin of an affected twin (not recorded which). CDR3 amino acids: CASSFFRAAGYTF.